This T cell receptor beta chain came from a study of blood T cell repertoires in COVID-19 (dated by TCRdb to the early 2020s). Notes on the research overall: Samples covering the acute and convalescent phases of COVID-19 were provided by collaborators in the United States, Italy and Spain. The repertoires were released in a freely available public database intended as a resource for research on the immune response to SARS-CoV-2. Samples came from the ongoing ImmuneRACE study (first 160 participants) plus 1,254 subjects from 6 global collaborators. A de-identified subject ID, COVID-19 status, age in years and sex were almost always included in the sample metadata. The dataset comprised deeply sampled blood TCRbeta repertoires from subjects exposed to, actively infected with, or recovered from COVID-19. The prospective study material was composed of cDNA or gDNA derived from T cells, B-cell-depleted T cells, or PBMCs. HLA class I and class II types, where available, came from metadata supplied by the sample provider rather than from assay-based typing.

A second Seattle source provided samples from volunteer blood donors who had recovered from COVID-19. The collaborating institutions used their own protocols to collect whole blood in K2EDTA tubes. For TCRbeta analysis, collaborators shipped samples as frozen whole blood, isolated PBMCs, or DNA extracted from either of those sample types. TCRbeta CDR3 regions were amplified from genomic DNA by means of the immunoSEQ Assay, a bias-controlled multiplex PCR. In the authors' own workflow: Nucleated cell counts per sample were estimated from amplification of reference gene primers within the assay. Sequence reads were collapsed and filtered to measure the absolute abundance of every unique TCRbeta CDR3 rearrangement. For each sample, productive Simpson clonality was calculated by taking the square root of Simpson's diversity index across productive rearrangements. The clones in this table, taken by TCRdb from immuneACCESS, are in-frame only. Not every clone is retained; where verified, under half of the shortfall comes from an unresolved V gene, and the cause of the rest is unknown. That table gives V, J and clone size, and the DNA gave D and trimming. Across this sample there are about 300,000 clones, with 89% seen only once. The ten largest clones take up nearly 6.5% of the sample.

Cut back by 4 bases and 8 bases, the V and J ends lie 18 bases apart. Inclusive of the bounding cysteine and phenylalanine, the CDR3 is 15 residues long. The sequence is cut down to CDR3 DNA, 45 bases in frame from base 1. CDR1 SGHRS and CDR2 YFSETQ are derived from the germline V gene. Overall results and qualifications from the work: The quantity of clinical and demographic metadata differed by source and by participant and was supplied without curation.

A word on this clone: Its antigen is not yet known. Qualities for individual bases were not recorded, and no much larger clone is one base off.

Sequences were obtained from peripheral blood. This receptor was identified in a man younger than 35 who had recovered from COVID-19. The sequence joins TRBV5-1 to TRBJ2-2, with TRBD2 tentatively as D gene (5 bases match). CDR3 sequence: CASSPGWLAPGELFF. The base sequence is TGCGCCAGCAGCCCGGGGTGGCTAGCCCCTGGGGAGCTGTTTTTT. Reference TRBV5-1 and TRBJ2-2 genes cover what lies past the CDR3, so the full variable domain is KAGVTQTPRYLIKTRGQQVTLSCSPISGHRSVSWYQQTPGQGLQFLFEYFSETQRNKGNFPGRFSGRQFSNSRSEMNVSTLELGDSALYLCASSPGWLAPGELFFGEGSRLTVL.